This paragraph covers one T cell receptor beta chain sequence. Its target is not known. 5' RACE with UMI labels generated the TRB cDNA libraries. TCRdb reprocessed the 5' RACE reads; each CDR3 protein has one entry and no DNA is given. The table lists under 110,000 distinct CDR3 sequences. Naive CD8+ T cells displayed a CD45RO-CCR7+CD27+CD95- phenotype. This specimen comes from a study of CXCR3-negative and CXCR3-positive naive CD8 T cells. CDR3 length equals 17 residues. Looked up from germline, CDR1 is SEHNR and CDR2 is FQNEAQ (reference sequence). General observations from the study: Researchers reported similar TRBV-TRBJ usage in naive CXCR3-negative and CXCR3-positive cells, though memory differed. Partially decreased CXCR3 expression was recorded after cryopreservation, and fresh PBMCs were used in most assays. For CXCR3-positive naive cells, TRB CDR3s were more hydrophobic than those of CXCR3-negative naive cells. Sequencing showed both naive subsets with comparably high diversity, and memory CD8+ cells much lower.

This TCR was sampled from a human donor in good health. Some clones in this sample may be carry-over from other donors' samples. The chain combines TRBV7-9 with TRBJ2-1; lacking DNA, the TRBD2 call made by TCRdb goes unchecked. Sequenced sample: naive CXCR3+ CD8+ T cells from blood. The subset here: CD45RO-CCR7+CD27+CD95- naive CD8+ T cells expressing CXCR3 (TNR3+). This chain's CDR3 is CASMMRVAVGDYNEQFF.